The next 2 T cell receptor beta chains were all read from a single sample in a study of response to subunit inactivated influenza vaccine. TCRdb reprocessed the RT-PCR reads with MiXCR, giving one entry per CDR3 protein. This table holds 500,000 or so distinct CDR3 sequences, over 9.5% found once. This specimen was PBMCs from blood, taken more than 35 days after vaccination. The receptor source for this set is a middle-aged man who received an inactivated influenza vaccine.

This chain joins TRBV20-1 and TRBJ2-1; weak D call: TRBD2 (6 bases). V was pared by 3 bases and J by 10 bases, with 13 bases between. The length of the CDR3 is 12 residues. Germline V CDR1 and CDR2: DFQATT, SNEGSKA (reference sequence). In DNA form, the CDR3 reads TGCAGTGCTAGGGGGGGAACGAGGGAGCAGTTCTTC. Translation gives CSARGGTREQFF.

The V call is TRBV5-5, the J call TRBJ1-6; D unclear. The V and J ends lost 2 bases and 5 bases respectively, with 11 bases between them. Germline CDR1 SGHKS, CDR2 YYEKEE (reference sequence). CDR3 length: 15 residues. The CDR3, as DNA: TGTGCCAGCAGCTTCGGATCGGGGAATAATTCACCCCTCCACTTT. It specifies CASSFGSGNNSPLHF.